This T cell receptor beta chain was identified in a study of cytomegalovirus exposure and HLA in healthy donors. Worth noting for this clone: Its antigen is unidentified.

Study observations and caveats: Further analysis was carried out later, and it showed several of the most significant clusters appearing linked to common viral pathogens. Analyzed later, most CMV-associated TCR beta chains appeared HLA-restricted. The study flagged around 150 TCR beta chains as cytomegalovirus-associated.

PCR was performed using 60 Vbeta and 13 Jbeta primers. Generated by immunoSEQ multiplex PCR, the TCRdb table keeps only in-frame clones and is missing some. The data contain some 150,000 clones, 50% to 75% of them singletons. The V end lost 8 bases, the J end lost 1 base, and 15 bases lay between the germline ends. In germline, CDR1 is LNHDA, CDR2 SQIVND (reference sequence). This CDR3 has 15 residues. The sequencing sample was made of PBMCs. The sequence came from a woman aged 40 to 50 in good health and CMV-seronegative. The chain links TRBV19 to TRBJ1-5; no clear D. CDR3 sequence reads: CASSRREHSNQPQHF. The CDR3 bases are TGTGCCAGTTCGCGCCGGGAGCACAGCAATCAGCCCCAGCATTTT. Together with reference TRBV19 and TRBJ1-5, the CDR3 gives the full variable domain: DGGITQSPKYLFRKEGQNVTLSCEQNLNHDAMYWYRQDPGQGLRLIYYSQIVNDFQKGDIAEGYSVSREKKESFPLTVTSAQKNPTAFYLCASSRREHSNQPQHFGDGTRLSIL.